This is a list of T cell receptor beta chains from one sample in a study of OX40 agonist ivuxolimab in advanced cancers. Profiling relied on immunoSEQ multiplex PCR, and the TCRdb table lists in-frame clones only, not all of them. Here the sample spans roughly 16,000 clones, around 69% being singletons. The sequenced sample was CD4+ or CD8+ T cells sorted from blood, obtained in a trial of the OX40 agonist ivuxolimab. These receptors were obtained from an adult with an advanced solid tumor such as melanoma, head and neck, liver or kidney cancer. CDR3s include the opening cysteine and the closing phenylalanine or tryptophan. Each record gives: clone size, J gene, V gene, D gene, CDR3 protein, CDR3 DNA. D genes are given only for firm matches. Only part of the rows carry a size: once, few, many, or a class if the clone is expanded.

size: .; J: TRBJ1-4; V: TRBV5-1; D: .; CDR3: CASSLATGNEKLFF; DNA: TGCGCCAGCAGCTTGGCGACGGGGAATGAAAAACTGTTTTTT
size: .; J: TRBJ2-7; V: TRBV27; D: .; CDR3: CASTIQAGGGSYEQYF; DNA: TGTGCCAGCACCATTCAGGCAGGGGGGGGCTCCTACGAGCAGTACTTC
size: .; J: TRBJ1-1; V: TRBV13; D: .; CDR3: CASRRVNTEAFF; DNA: TGTGCCAGCAGAAGGGTGAACACTGAAGCTTTCTTT
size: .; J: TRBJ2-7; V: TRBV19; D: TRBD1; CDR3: CASSITGTAYEQYF; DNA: TGTGCCAGTAGTATTACGGGGACAGCCTACGAGCAGTACTTC
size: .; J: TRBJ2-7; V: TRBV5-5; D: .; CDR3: CASSSPPEQYF; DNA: TGTGCCAGCAGTTCCCCACCCGAGCAGTACTTC
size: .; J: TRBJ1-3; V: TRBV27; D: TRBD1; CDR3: CASSFSGTGTLENTIYF; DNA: TGTGCCAGCAGTTTTTCAGGGACAGGGACGCTGGAAAACACCATATATTTT
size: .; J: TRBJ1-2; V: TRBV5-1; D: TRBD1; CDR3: CASSQGDREVDGYTF; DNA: TGCGCCAGCAGCCAAGGGGACAGGGAGGTGGATGGCTACACCTTC
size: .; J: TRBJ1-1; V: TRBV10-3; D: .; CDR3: CAISDIIGGGSNTEAFF; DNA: TGTGCCATCAGTGATATTATTGGGGGCGGATCGAACACTGAAGCTTTCTTT
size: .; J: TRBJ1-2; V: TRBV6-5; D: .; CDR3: CASRDGTTYGYTF; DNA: TGTGCCAGCAGAGACGGGACTACATATGGCTACACCTTC
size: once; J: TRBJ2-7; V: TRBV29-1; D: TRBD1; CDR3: CSVATGEYEQYF; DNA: TGCAGCGTTGCGACAGGGGAGTACGAGCAGTACTTC
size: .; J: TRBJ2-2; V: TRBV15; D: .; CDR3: CATSRDRPASEQVGELFF; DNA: TGTGCCACCAGCAGAGATAGGCCCGCTAGCGAGCAGGTCGGGGAGCTGTTTTTT
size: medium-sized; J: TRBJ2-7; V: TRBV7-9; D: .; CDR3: CASSSPVGYEQYF; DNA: TGTGCCAGCAGCTCACCCGTGGGGTACGAGCAGTACTTC
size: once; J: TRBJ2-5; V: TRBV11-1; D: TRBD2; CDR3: CASSLGASGKETQYF; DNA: TGTGCCAGCAGCTTAGGGGCTAGCGGGAAGGAGACCCAGTACTTC
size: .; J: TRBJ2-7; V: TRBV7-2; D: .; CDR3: CASEPPGDYEQYF; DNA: TGTGCCAGCGAGCCTCCAGGGGACTACGAGCAGTACTTC
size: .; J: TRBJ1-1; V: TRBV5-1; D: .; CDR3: CASSLDPDRNTEAFF; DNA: TGCGCCAGCAGCTTAGATCCGGACAGGAACACTGAAGCTTTCTTT